What follows describes a single TCR beta chain. Some clones are missing from TCRdb's copy, which holds only in-frame ones; the method was immunoSEQ multiplex PCR. The table records around 2,400 clones, 78% of them present only once. The data derive from a study of T cell repertoires in ileal Crohn's disease. Study at large: Patients had a median approximately 8-year disease duration, and under 45% were active smokers.

Time point given: neoterminal ileum biopsy at postoperative endoscopy, about 6 months after surgery. Adults with ileal or ileocolonic Crohn's disease and an indication for resection were eligible. The CDR3 contains 14 residues. Germline V gene sequence: CDR1 MNHEY, CDR2 SMNVEV (reference sequence). V lost 3 bases, J lost 3 bases, and 3 bases stayed unmatched. The receptor comes from an adult with Crohn's disease. V usage is TRBV27 and J usage is TRBJ2-7; 9 nucleotides agree with TRBD2. Sequenced sample: ileal tissue. The CDR3 sequence is CASSFSSGSYEQYF. The CDR3, as DNA: TGTGCCAGCAGTTTCAGTAGCGGGAGCTACGAGCAGTACTTC.